These 19 T cell receptor beta chains share one sample of origin, sequenced in a study of vaccination effects on CD4 cells after COVID-19. Only in-frame clones appear in the TCRdb table, and some are missing; sequencing was by immunoSEQ multiplex PCR. The sample includes tens of thousands of clones, about three quarters of them seen just once. Isolating CD4+ T cells followed about 11 days of culture. These TCRs are of unknown antigen specificity. Material: CD4+ T cells from PBMCs cultured without peptide, obtained before COVID-19 vaccination. All receptors derive from a human donor who received a COVID-19 vaccine.

V and J are TRBV2 and TRBJ2-2; 12 nucleotides align to TRBD1. Germline trimming cut 7 bases from V and 5 bases from J; bases unmatched to any gene: 5. Germline assignment: CDR1 SNHLY and CDR2 FYNNEI. CDR3 size: 15 residues. The CDR3 spells CASKGQGALTGELFF. The CDR3, as DNA: TGTGCCAGCAAGGGACAGGGGGCGCTAACCGGGGAGCTGTTTTTT.

The gene calls are TRBV12-3 or TRBV12-4 and TRBJ2-7, with D maybe TRBD1 (6 bases). V was pared by 6 bases and J by 9 bases, with 15 bases between. CDR3 length equals 12 residues. The CDR3 DNA is TGTGCCAGCAGGGCAACAGGGTCCGTGCAGTACGTC. Protein sequence: CASRATGSVQYV.

V and J are TRBV24-1 and TRBJ2-5; D perhaps matches TRBD1 (5 bases). In germline, CDR1 is KGHDR, CDR2 SFDVKD. The CDR3 extends over 13 amino acids. V gave up 4 bases and J gave up 5 bases, with 10 bases separating them. CDR3 DNA: TGTGCCACCAGTGAAGCAGGGCTTGAGACCCAGTACTTC. It specifies CATSEAGLETQYF.

The rearrangement joins TRBV18 to TRBJ1-3; 7 bases are shared with TRBD1. Trimming removed 4 bases from V and 4 bases from J; junction bases left unmatched: 4. CDR1 is KGHSH, CDR2 LQKENI, per germline. This CDR3 is built from 14 residues. The CDR3 sequence is CASSRDRVGNTIYF. CDR3 nucleotides: TGTGCCAGCTCACGAGACAGGGTCGGAAACACCATATATTTT.

The genes are TRBV7-8 and TRBJ1-5; weak D call: TRBD1 (6 bases). The CDR3 covers 14 residues. Germline CDR1 is SGHVS and CDR2 is FQNEAQ. V lost 2 bases, J lost 4 bases, and 9 bases lay in between. As DNA, the CDR3 is TGTGCCAGCAGCTTAATACAGGGAAATCAGCCCCAGCATTTT. Its protein is CASSLIQGNQPQHF. Filled out from reference TRBV7-8 and TRBJ1-5, the complete variable domain reads GAGVSQSPRYKVAKRGQDVALRCDPISGHVSLFWYQQALGQGPEFLTYFQNEAQLDKSGLPSDRFFAERPEGSVSTLKIQRTQQEDSAVYLCASSLIQGNQPQHFGDGTRLSIL.

This chain uses TRBV7-9 with TRBJ2-1; 9 nucleotides agree with TRBD1. Germline CDR1 SEHNR, CDR2 FQNEAQ (reference sequence). Unmatched junction bases numbered 8, after V lost 5 bases and J lost 9 bases. This CDR3 is built from 14 residues. For the CDR3, the DNA is TGTGCCAGCAGCCGTTCCGGGACAGGGAGTGAGCAGTTCTTC. Protein product: CASSRSGTGSEQFF.

V is TRBV5-1 and J is TRBJ2-5; 7 bases map to TRBD2. The CDR3 loop spans 14 amino acids. Germline-derived CDR1 and CDR2 are SGHRS and YFSETQ. After removal of 6 bases from V and 3 bases from J, the junction contained 8 bases not matched to a gene. The CDR3 sequence is CASKNLADKETQYF. CDR3 in DNA: TGCGCCAGCAAGAACCTAGCGGATAAAGAGACCCAGTACTTC.

The J gene is TRBJ2-1, the V gene TRBV2; 12 nucleotides agree with TRBD2. Germline CDR1 reads SNHLY; CDR2 reads FYNNEI. This CDR3 has 15 residues. V was pared by 7 bases and J by 4 bases, with 5 bases of the junction left unmatched. CDR3 bases: TGTGCCAGCAACGCACTAGCGGGGGGTTACAATGAGCAGTTCTTC. This translates into CASNALAGGYNEQFF.

V is TRBV5-6 and J is TRBJ2-7; the D gene is possibly TRBD1 (5 bases). CDR1 is SGHDT, CDR2 YYEEEE, per germline. The CDR3 spans 14 residues. The V and J ends lost 1 base and 1 base respectively, with 9 bases between them. CDR3 DNA sequence: TGTGCCAGCAGCTTGCAGGGAATTTCCTACGAGCAGTACGTC. Translated: CASSLQGISYEQYV.

This clone showed up just a few times. The chain joins TRBV5-1 to TRBJ1-1, with 11 bases aligning to TRBD1. Trimming took 4 bases from V and 1 from J; bases not matched to a gene: 3. The CDR3 is 15 residues long. Germline CDR1 reads SGHRS; CDR2 reads YFSETQ. CDR3 coding DNA: TGCGCCAGCAGCCGGGACAGGGGGACGAACACTGAAGCTTTCTTT. Translation gives CASSRDRGTNTEAFF.

This clone was found once. The CDR3 nucleotides are TGTGCCAGCAGTTACGACAGAATCGTCATAACTAATGAAAAACTGTTTTTT. Translation gives CASSYDRIVITNEKLFF. The rearrangement links TRBV6-2 or TRBV6-3 to TRBJ1-4; possible D gene TRBD1, 5 bases. The CDR3 runs to 17 residues. Trimming took 2 bases from V and 1 from J, leaving 14 bases between them. Germline-derived CDR1 and CDR2 are MNHEY and SVGEGT.

This sequence joins TRBV30 and TRBJ2-1; 14 bases are a match to TRBD2. CDR1 and CDR2 (germline): GTSNPN, SVGIG (reference sequence). J lost 0 bases, V lost 1 base, and 8 bases had no gene match. The CDR3 has 19 amino acids. CDR3 amino acids: CAWSETSGGARSSYNEQFF. CDR3 nucleotides: TGTGCCTGGAGTGAGACTAGCGGGGGGGCAAGAAGCTCCTACAATGAGCAGTTCTTC.

The rearrangement links TRBV10-2 to TRBJ2-6; D may be TRBD1 (6 bases). The germline V gene has CDR1 WSHSY and CDR2 SAAADI. Trimming removed 3 bases from V and 4 bases from J, with 16 bases in between. The CDR3 runs to 17 residues. Written as DNA, the CDR3 is TGCGCCAGCAGTGACCCGGGACAAGCAGCAGGGGCCAACGTCCTGACTTTC. This gives the protein CASSDPGQAAGANVLTF.

Written as DNA, the CDR3 is TGTGCCAGCAGTGAATCTGGTTATGGCTACACCTTC. Translated: CASSESGYGYTF. The genes are TRBV2 and TRBJ1-2; no definite D call. Germline V gene data show CDR1 as SNHLY and CDR2 as FYNNEI. This CDR3 contains 12 residues. Trimming took off 2 bases at V and 5 bases at J, with 6 bases between the two ends.

The chain has TRBV5-1 and TRBJ1-2; D remains unclear. Trimming left V 0 bases short and J 8 bases short, with 17 bases between. Germline V gives CDR1 SGHRS, CDR2 YFSETQ. The CDR3 length is 15 residues. CDR3 loop: CASSLAVSGRYGYTF. The DNA for the CDR3 is TGCGCCAGCAGCTTGGCCGTGTCAGGCCGCTACGGCTACACCTTC.

The chain employs TRBV6-6 and TRBJ1-5; TRBD1 is a possible D gene (5 bases). The CDR3 runs to 14 residues. Trimming pared 7 bases from V and 1 base from J, leaving 11 bases between. The germline V gene has CDR1 MNHNY and CDR2 SVGAGI (reference sequence). The CDR3 region is CASNGGLSNQPQHF. The CDR3 nucleotides are TGTGCCAGCAATGGGGGTTTAAGCAATCAGCCCCAGCATTTT.

The J gene is TRBJ2-2, the V gene TRBV25-1, with TRBD2 identical over 10 bases. Germline V gives CDR1 MGHDK, CDR2 SYGVNS. CDR3 length: 15 amino acids. Trimming removed 1 base from V and 6 bases from J; junction bases left unmatched: 2. The CDR3 DNA sequence: TGTGCCAGCAGTGAATCACTAGCGGGGCCCGGGGAGCTGTTTTTT. Protein product: CASSESLAGPGELFF.

This chain links TRBV5-1 with TRBJ1-2; D remains ambiguous. The CDR3 runs to 15 residues. The germline CDR1 and CDR2 sequences are SGHRS and YFSETQ. V was pared by 4 bases and J by 4 bases, with 17 bases between. CDR3 region: CASSPGPDAVYGYTF. CDR3 nucleotide sequence: TGCGCCAGCAGCCCCGGCCCAGACGCCGTCTATGGCTACACCTTC.

This clone was recorded a few times. The V call is TRBV6-6, the J call TRBJ1-3, with unresolved D. Germline V lookup: CDR1 MNHNY, CDR2 SVGAGI (reference sequence). The CDR3 is 16 residues long. The V end was cut by 10 bases, the J end by 0 bases, with 19 bases between. CDR3 amino acids: CATSHRGGTSGNTIYF. CDR3 in DNA: TGTGCCACTTCCCACAGAGGAGGTACCTCTGGAAACACCATATATTTT.